The rows below give T cell receptor beta chains drawn from one sample of a study of read filtering for tumor transcriptome and immune sequencing. TCRdb itself ran the reads through MiXCR, one entry per CDR3 protein. The data show tens of thousands of distinct CDR3 sequences, with about a fifth seen just once and roughly an eighth held by the top ten. Material for sequencing was a population of CD138-negative cells sorted from bone marrow. These receptors originate from a donor aged 40 or older with multiple myeloma. Each CDR3 is given with its conserved first and last residue. A D gene is named only where the DNA matches it firmly. Some rows have no size entry. The others give once, few or many, or a class for an expanded clone.

J gene: TRBJ1-5
D gene: .
CDR3 length: 15
clone size: few
V gene: TRBV7-8
CDR3 DNA: TGTGCCAGCAGCGCAGAGGGGGATAGCAATCAGCCCCAGCATTTT
CDR3 protein: CASSAEGDSNQPQHF

J gene: TRBJ1-1
D gene: .
CDR3 length: 14
clone size: many
V gene: TRBV10-2
CDR3 DNA: TGCGCCAGCAGGACGGGAGGGGGGAACACTGAAGCTTTCTTT
CDR3 protein: CASRTGGGNTEAFF

J gene: TRBJ2-7
D gene: TRBD2
CDR3 length: 14
clone size: many
V gene: TRBV6-2/TRBV6-3
CDR3 DNA: TGTGCCAGCTCGGAGCGGGGGCCGAATTACGAGCAGTACTTC
CDR3 protein: CASSERGPNYEQYF

J gene: TRBJ2-1
D gene: TRBD2
CDR3 length: 14
clone size: .
V gene: TRBV5-1
CDR3 DNA: TGCGCCAGCAAAGGTAGCGGGAGTAACAATGAGCAGTTCTTC
CDR3 protein: CASKGSGSNNEQFF

J gene: TRBJ2-3
D gene: TRBD1
CDR3 length: 15
clone size: many
V gene: TRBV28
CDR3 DNA: TGTGCCAGCAGTTCCGGGACAGGGCACCCAGATACGCAGTATTTT
CDR3 protein: CASSSGTGHPDTQYF

J gene: TRBJ2-7
D gene: .
CDR3 length: 15
clone size: .
V gene: TRBV7-2
CDR3 DNA: TGTGCCAGCAGCTCAAGGCCGGGGGTAGCCTACGAGCAGTACTTC
CDR3 protein: CASSSRPGVAYEQYF

J gene: TRBJ2-7
D gene: .
CDR3 length: 13
clone size: many
V gene: TRBV28
CDR3 DNA: TGTGCCAGCAGCCGGACACCCGAGTACGAGCAGTACTTC
CDR3 protein: CASSRTPEYEQYF

J gene: TRBJ2-2
D gene: .
CDR3 length: 15
clone size: many
V gene: TRBV7-9
CDR3 DNA: TGTGCCAGCAGCCCCGTAGAGGGAAGAAGCGGGGAGCTGTTTTTT
CDR3 protein: CASSPVEGRSGELFF

J gene: TRBJ2-7
D gene: .
CDR3 length: 14
clone size: many
V gene: TRBV6-6
CDR3 DNA: TGTGCCAGCAGTAAGCAGGACACCCCCAACGAGCAGTACTTC
CDR3 protein: CASSKQDTPNEQYF

J gene: TRBJ1-1
D gene: TRBD1
CDR3 length: 15
clone size: few
V gene: TRBV29-1
CDR3 DNA: TGCAGCGTTATAACAAACAGGGGGTTGAACACTGAAGCTTTCTTT
CDR3 protein: CSVITNRGLNTEAFF

J gene: TRBJ1-2
D gene: .
CDR3 length: 12
clone size: many
V gene: TRBV29-1
CDR3 DNA: TGCAGCGTTGCGAGGAACTTCTATGGCTACACCTTC
CDR3 protein: CSVARNFYGYTF

J gene: TRBJ2-7
D gene: TRBD1
CDR3 length: 16
clone size: .
V gene: TRBV5-6
CDR3 DNA: TGTGCCAGCAGTCCGACAGGGCTTCTAAAAAACTACGAGCAGTACTTC
CDR3 protein: CASSPTGLLKNYEQYF

J gene: TRBJ1-4
D gene: .
CDR3 length: 12
clone size: many
V gene: TRBV29-1
CDR3 DNA: TGCAGCGTTGAGGCAACTAATGAAAAACTGTTTTTT
CDR3 protein: CSVEATNEKLFF

J gene: TRBJ2-5
D gene: .
CDR3 length: 14
clone size: many
V gene: TRBV3-1
CDR3 DNA: TGTGCCAGCAGCCATTCTCGGCAGCAAGAGACCCAGTACTTC
CDR3 protein: CASSHSRQQETQYF

J gene: TRBJ2-1
D gene: TRBD1
CDR3 length: 15
clone size: many
V gene: TRBV30
CDR3 DNA: TGTGCCTGGAGTGTAACCAGGGGGAATATTGGTGAGCAGTTCTTC
CDR3 protein: CAWSVTRGNIGEQFF

J gene: TRBJ2-1
D gene: TRBD2
CDR3 length: 15
clone size: .
V gene: TRBV7-6
CDR3 DNA: TGTGCCAGCAGCTTAGATGGGACTAGCGGGGATGAGCAGTTCTTC
CDR3 protein: CASSLDGTSGDEQFF

J gene: TRBJ1-5
D gene: .
CDR3 length: 15
clone size: .
V gene: TRBV11-2
CDR3 DNA: TGTGCCAGCAGCTCAAGGGGGGGGCGCAATCAGCCCCAGCATTTT
CDR3 protein: CASSSRGGRNQPQHF

J gene: TRBJ2-2
D gene: .
CDR3 length: 13
clone size: .
V gene: TRBV7-7
CDR3 DNA: TGTGCTAGCAGCTCGGGATTGGCCGAGGAGCTGTTTTTC
CDR3 protein: CASSSGLAEELFF

J gene: TRBJ2-1
D gene: .
CDR3 length: 15
clone size: many
V gene: TRBV11-2
CDR3 DNA: TGTGCCAGCAGCTTAGATCCCAGCTCCTACAATGAGCAGTTCTTC
CDR3 protein: CASSLDPSSYNEQFF

J gene: TRBJ2-3
D gene: .
CDR3 length: 11
clone size: many
V gene: TRBV7-3
CDR3 DNA: TGTGCCAGCAGCCTGGCTAATACGCAGTATTTT
CDR3 protein: CASSLANTQYF

J gene: TRBJ2-1
D gene: TRBD2
CDR3 length: 17
clone size: many
V gene: TRBV20-1
CDR3 DNA: TGCAGTGCCCCCCGTTTGCCCGGGACTAGCGGGAGATTTGAGCAGTTCTTC
CDR3 protein: CSAPRLPGTSGRFEQFF

J gene: TRBJ2-5
D gene: .
CDR3 length: 14
clone size: many
V gene: TRBV29-1
CDR3 DNA: TGCAGCGTTGAAGCAGAGGTAGGGGTGGAGACCCAGTACTTC
CDR3 protein: CSVEAEVGVETQYF

J gene: TRBJ2-1
D gene: .
CDR3 length: 15
clone size: many
V gene: TRBV11-2
CDR3 DNA: TGTGCCAGCAGCTTAGATGGGGCCCCATCCAATGAGCAGTTCTTC
CDR3 protein: CASSLDGAPSNEQFF

J gene: TRBJ2-1
D gene: TRBD2
CDR3 length: 14
clone size: many
V gene: TRBV5-5
CDR3 DNA: TGTGCCAGCAGCCCGGGCTGGACTAGCAATGAGCAGTTCTTC
CDR3 protein: CASSPGWTSNEQFF

J gene: TRBJ2-7
D gene: TRBD1
CDR3 length: 13
clone size: many
V gene: TRBV20-1
CDR3 DNA: TGCAGTGCTCCCCCCGGACAGGGCTACGAGCAGTACTTC
CDR3 protein: CSAPPGQGYEQYF

J gene: TRBJ2-3
D gene: .
CDR3 length: 14
clone size: .
V gene: TRBV28
CDR3 DNA: TGTGCCAGCAGTATCCCGGGACCCCCTTATACGCAGTATTTT
CDR3 protein: CASSIPGPPYTQYF

J gene: TRBJ2-2
D gene: .
CDR3 length: 14
clone size: .
V gene: TRBV28
CDR3 DNA: TGTGCCAGTACAGGGCCGGGGGCAGGTGGGGAGCTGTTTTTT
CDR3 protein: CASTGPGAGGELFF

J gene: TRBJ1-4
D gene: .
CDR3 length: 14
clone size: many
V gene: TRBV12-3/TRBV12-4
CDR3 DNA: TGTGCCAGCAGTTTGTATCGGGGAGGGGAAAAACTGTTTTTT
CDR3 protein: CASSLYRGGEKLFF

J gene: TRBJ2-1
D gene: TRBD2
CDR3 length: 16
clone size: many
V gene: TRBV7-2
CDR3 DNA: TGTGCCAGCAGTTCCGTTAGCGGGGGGGCCGCCAATGAGCAGTTCTTC
CDR3 protein: CASSSVSGGAANEQFF

J gene: TRBJ2-2
D gene: .
CDR3 length: 16
clone size: many
V gene: TRBV12-2
CDR3 DNA: TGTGCAAGTCGCTTAATGACAGGGATTTTCACCGGGGAGCTGTTTTTT
CDR3 protein: CASRLMTGIFTGELFF

J gene: TRBJ2-2
D gene: TRBD2
CDR3 length: 15
clone size: many
V gene: TRBV6-2/TRBV6-3
CDR3 DNA: TGTGCCAGCAAAGGACTAGCGGGAGGATATCGGGAGCTGTTTTTT
CDR3 protein: CASKGLAGGYRELFF

J gene: TRBJ2-7
D gene: .
CDR3 length: 13
clone size: many
V gene: TRBV29-1
CDR3 DNA: TGCAGCGTTGTGGGGCAAAAATCCTACGAGCAGTACTTC
CDR3 protein: CSVVGQKSYEQYF

J gene: TRBJ2-5
D gene: TRBD2
CDR3 length: 17
clone size: many
V gene: TRBV4-1
CDR3 DNA: TGCGCCAGCAGCCAAGATCGCATAGCGGGAGGAGGGGAGACCCAGTACTTC
CDR3 protein: CASSQDRIAGGGETQYF

J gene: TRBJ1-4
D gene: .
CDR3 length: 16
clone size: many
V gene: TRBV12-3/TRBV12-4
CDR3 DNA: TGTGCCAGCAGCCCCTATCCAGCTCGACAGAATGAAAAACTGTTTTTT
CDR3 protein: CASSPYPARQNEKLFF

J gene: TRBJ2-2
D gene: TRBD2
CDR3 length: 15
clone size: many
V gene: TRBV10-2
CDR3 DNA: TGCGCCAGCAGTGAACTAGCGACGAACACCGGGGAGCTGTTTTTT
CDR3 protein: CASSELATNTGELFF

J gene: TRBJ2-1
D gene: TRBD2
CDR3 length: 19
clone size: many
V gene: TRBV15
CDR3 DNA: TGTGCCACCAGCAGAGATCTGAGAGTAGCGGGAGAGAAGGGCAATGAGCAGTTCTTC
CDR3 protein: CATSRDLRVAGEKGNEQFF

J gene: TRBJ2-5
D gene: .
CDR3 length: 13
clone size: many
V gene: TRBV29-1
CDR3 DNA: TGCAGCGTTGGACCCTCTGGCGGGGAGACCCAGTACTTC
CDR3 protein: CSVGPSGGETQYF

J gene: TRBJ2-5
D gene: TRBD2
CDR3 length: 15
clone size: many
V gene: TRBV28
CDR3 DNA: TGTGCCAGCAGTTCCCCGGCGGGGGGAGGGGAGACCCAGTACTTC
CDR3 protein: CASSSPAGGGETQYF

J gene: TRBJ2-1
D gene: TRBD2
CDR3 length: 17
clone size: many
V gene: TRBV5-1
CDR3 DNA: TGCGCCAGCAGCTTGTTCCCCGGGACTAGCTCCTACAATGAGCAGTTCTTC
CDR3 protein: CASSLFPGTSSYNEQFF

J gene: TRBJ2-7
D gene: .
CDR3 length: 14
clone size: many
V gene: TRBV7-9
CDR3 DNA: TGTGCCAGCAGCTTAGGCCCAGAGCTCTACGAGCAGTACTTC
CDR3 protein: CASSLGPELYEQYF

J gene: TRBJ1-5
D gene: .
CDR3 length: 14
clone size: .
V gene: TRBV19
CDR3 DNA: TGTGCCAGTAGTATAGAAAGGAGCAATCAGCCCCAGCATTTT
CDR3 protein: CASSIERSNQPQHF

J gene: TRBJ1-1
D gene: TRBD1
CDR3 length: 13
clone size: many
V gene: TRBV20-1
CDR3 DNA: TGCAGTGCTAGTTCGGACAGGGGAGCTGAAGCTTTCTTT
CDR3 protein: CSASSDRGAEAFF

J gene: TRBJ2-7
D gene: .
CDR3 length: 16
clone size: .
V gene: TRBV20-1
CDR3 DNA: TGCAGTGCTAGAGGCGACTCGGGGCTGCGGTCCTACGAGCAGTACTTC
CDR3 protein: CSARGDSGLRSYEQYF

J gene: TRBJ2-1
D gene: TRBD2
CDR3 length: 15
clone size: many
V gene: TRBV28
CDR3 DNA: TGTGCCAGCACCATTGGCGGGAGGAACTACAATGAGCAGTTCTTC
CDR3 protein: CASTIGGRNYNEQFF

J gene: TRBJ2-2
D gene: TRBD2
CDR3 length: 17
clone size: many
V gene: TRBV6-6
CDR3 DNA: TGTGCCAGCAGTTATATCCCCGTAGCGGGGTATTTCGGGGAGCTGTTTTTT
CDR3 protein: CASSYIPVAGYFGELFF

J gene: TRBJ2-7
D gene: TRBD1
CDR3 length: 14
clone size: many
V gene: TRBV20-1
CDR3 DNA: TGCAGTGCTAGATCCGGGACAGGGGTTTACGAGCAGTACTTC
CDR3 protein: CSARSGTGVYEQYF

J gene: TRBJ2-3
D gene: .
CDR3 length: 12
clone size: many
V gene: TRBV20-1
CDR3 DNA: TGCAGTGCAAGGACGGGGAGCGATACGCAGTATTTT
CDR3 protein: CSARTGSDTQYF

J gene: TRBJ1-5
D gene: .
CDR3 length: 11
clone size: .
V gene: TRBV19
CDR3 DNA: TGTGCCAGTAGTCAGCCCGGGGCCCAGCATTTT
CDR3 protein: CASSQPGAQHF

J gene: TRBJ2-5
D gene: TRBD2
CDR3 length: 15
clone size: .
V gene: TRBV4-2
CDR3 DNA: TGTGCCAGCAGCAATGGACTAGCGGGGCAAGAGACCCAGTACTTC
CDR3 protein: CASSNGLAGQETQYF

J gene: TRBJ2-3
D gene: .
CDR3 length: 13
clone size: many
V gene: TRBV20-1
CDR3 DNA: TGCAGTGCCAGACAGGCGGCCGGGTATACGCAGTATTTT
CDR3 protein: CSARQAAGYTQYF

J gene: TRBJ1-5
D gene: .
CDR3 length: 16
clone size: many
V gene: TRBV6-2/TRBV6-3
CDR3 DNA: TGTGCCAGCAGTTCTCAGGGAGGAAGGAGCAATCAGCCCCAGCATTTT
CDR3 protein: CASSSQGGRSNQPQHF

J gene: TRBJ2-4
D gene: TRBD2
CDR3 length: 15
clone size: many
V gene: TRBV20-1
CDR3 DNA: TGCAGTGCTAGGTCGGCGGGGGTAGCCAAAAACATTCAGTACTTC
CDR3 protein: CSARSAGVAKNIQYF

J gene: TRBJ1-6
D gene: TRBD1
CDR3 length: 15
clone size: many
V gene: TRBV12-3/TRBV12-4
CDR3 DNA: TGTGCCAGCAGACCCCGACAGGGAAGTAATTCACCCCTCCACTTT
CDR3 protein: CASRPRQGSNSPLHF

J gene: TRBJ1-3
D gene: .
CDR3 length: 19
clone size: many
V gene: TRBV5-1
CDR3 DNA: TGCGCCAGCAGCTTCGGCGGCATAGACAGGTTAACCTCTGGAAACACCATATATTTT
CDR3 protein: CASSFGGIDRLTSGNTIYF